The text below deals with one T cell receptor beta chain. Each CDR3 protein is one row after TCRdb ran MiXCR on the 5' RACE reads. The repertoire holds 150,000 to 200,000 distinct CDR3 sequences, with 15% to 20% as singletons. CDR1 and CDR2 from the germline V gene are ENHRY and SYGVKD. V shed 4 bases, J shed 4 bases, and the junction held 5 bases outside the gene matches. The CDR3 totals 15 residues. The sample comes from a study of CD8 T cells in ankylosing spondylitis. The source of this sequence is a male donor with ankylosing spondylitis or in good health (not recorded which). This chain uses TRBV10-3 with TRBJ2-5, with TRBD2 identical over 11 bases. Sample: blood, either unsorted or a sorted T cell fraction (not recorded which). CDR3 in amino acids: CAISGLAGSRETQYF. The CDR3 nucleotides read TGTGCCATCAGTGGACTAGCGGGATCGAGAGAGACCCAGTACTTC.